A selection of T cell receptor beta chains follows, all from one sample in a study of T cell clusters in autoimmune cytopenias. After re-calling the multiplex PCR reads, TCRdb lists one entry per CDR3 protein, DNA absent. In total, the table holds 12,000 or so distinct CDR3 sequences. The sample consisted of peripheral blood. These receptors came from a human donor with an autoimmune cytopenia or autoimmune hepatitis (not recorded which). The CDR3 runs from the conserved cysteine through the conserved F or W. Not all rows give a size; the values are once, few, many and, for expanded clones, a class.

>TRBJ2-5|TRBV12-3/TRBV12-4|NA
CASSPLPRHNQETQYF
>TRBJ2-3|TRBV13|NA
CASSLRGLDTQYF
>TRBJ2-3|TRBV27|NA
CASSLLGTDTQYF
>TRBJ2-1|TRBV15|NA
CATSSRDRVYNEQFF
>TRBJ2-1|TRBV6-1|NA
CASSLMGTINEQFF
>TRBJ2-7|TRBV10-1|NA
CASSATPGYERYF
>TRBJ2-5|TRBV5-4|NA
CATGASGGPQETQYF
>TRBJ1-1|TRBV19|NA
CASSTRQGMRNTEAFF
>TRBJ2-5|TRBV7-9|NA
CASSPRSGRETQYF
>TRBJ1-6|TRBV6-2/TRBV6-3|NA
CASSLTGGGSPLHF
>TRBJ2-7|TRBV15|medium-sized
CATSKENEQYF
>TRBJ1-1|TRBV13|NA
CASSLRNRKNTEAFF
>TRBJ1-3|TRBV19|NA
CASSPQDLSGNTIYF
>TRBJ1-1|TRBV29-1|medium-sized
CSVWLDSMNTEAFF